The 14 T cell receptor beta chains below all came from one sample that was sequenced in a study of T cell responses to AZD1222 COVID-19 vaccine. Only in-frame clones appear in the TCRdb table, and some are missing; sequencing was by immunoSEQ multiplex PCR. Of 130,000 to 150,000 clones listed, more than 70% are singletons. The material was peripheral blood, obtained 28 days after the second AZD1222 dose. The receptor source for this set is an adult who received the AZD1222 COVID-19 vaccine.

This chain joins TRBV30 and TRBJ2-5, with 11 positions matching TRBD2. Germline CDR1 reads GTSNPN; CDR2 reads SVGIG (reference sequence). The CDR3 runs 15 residues. The V and J ends lost 4 bases and 1 base, in that order; junction bases with no gene match: 5. In nucleotides, the CDR3 is TGTGCCTGGATACTAGCGGGAGTAGGCCAAGAGACCCAGTACTTC. Translation gives CAWILAGVGQETQYF.

The J gene is TRBJ2-2, the V gene TRBV4-2, with unresolved D. V dropped 5 bases and J dropped 8 bases, with 12 bases sitting between them. The CDR3 runs to 13 residues. Per the germline V gene, CDR1 is LGHNA and CDR2 is YNFKEQ. The CDR3 reads CASSTLPGGELFF. The CDR3 DNA is TGTGCCAGCAGCACCCTTCCCGGGGGGGAGCTGTTTTTT.

The rearrangement links TRBV9 to TRBJ2-2; 9 bases align to TRBD2. The V gene end was trimmed by 1 base and the J gene end by 4 bases; junction bases not matched to a gene: 5. CDR1 is SGDLS, CDR2 YYNGEE, per germline. The CDR3 consists of 16 residues. The CDR3 DNA reads TGTGCCAGCAGCGTACGCCCTAGCGGGGCCACCGGGGAGCTGTTTTTT. It is translated as CASSVRPSGATGELFF.

The chain recombines TRBV12-3 or TRBV12-4 with TRBJ2-6; D gene unclear. The CDR3 is 13 amino acids. Trimming left V 2 bases short and J 2 bases short, with 1 base between. The CDR3 is CASSLPGANVLTF. The CDR3 DNA reads as TGTGCCAGCAGTTTACCTGGGGCCAACGTCCTGACTTTC.

This clone was found once. The J gene is TRBJ1-3, the V gene TRBV30; no clear D gene. This CDR3 spans 19 amino acids. Germline lookup yields CDR1 GTSNPN and CDR2 SVGIG (reference sequence). The V end lost 0 bases, the J end lost 0 bases, and 21 bases lay between the germline ends. The CDR3 sequence is CAWSVPLPHKTTSGNTIYF. In DNA, the CDR3 is TGTGCCTGGAGTGTACCTCTCCCCCACAAAACCACCTCTGGAAACACCATATATTTT. Using reference TRBV30 and TRBJ1-3 for the parts outside the CDR3, the full variable domain is SQTIHQWPATLVQPVGSPLSLECTVEGTSNPNLYWYRQAAGRGLQLLFYSVGIGQISSEVPQNLSASRPQDRQFILSSKKLLLSDSGFYLCAWSVPLPHKTTSGNTIYFGEGSWLTVV.

DNA for the CDR3: TGTGCCAGCAGCCAAGGTTCTGGGGTAGCGTTGGATGAGCAGTTCTTC. Amino acid sequence: CASSQGSGVALDEQFF. The chain combines TRBV4-2 with TRBJ2-1; D perhaps matches TRBD2 (5 bases). The CDR3 is made up of 16 amino acids. The V gene's germline CDR1 is LGHNA and CDR2 YNFKEQ. Trimming took off 1 base at V and 8 bases at J, with 18 bases between the two ends.

V and J are TRBV9 and TRBJ2-1; perhaps TRBD1 as D (6 bases). Germline V CDR1 and CDR2: SGDLS, YYNGEE. The CDR3 extends over 16 amino acids. V was cut by 5 bases and J by 0 bases, with 15 bases left in between. In nucleotides, the CDR3 is TGTGCCAGCAGTGGTGAGAGGGGGATCTCCTACAATGAGCAGTTCTTC. Residues: CASSGERGISYNEQFF.

This chain links TRBV28 with TRBJ1-3; 9 bases fit TRBD1. CDR3 length equals 14 residues. Germline assignment: CDR1 MDHEN and CDR2 SYDVKM. With 10 bases clipped from V and 4 bases from J, the junction kept 8 bases outside the gene matches. Here the CDR3 reads CATHGTGSGNTIYF. As DNA, the CDR3 is TGTGCCACCCACGGGACAGGGTCCGGAAACACCATATATTTT.

This clone was counted once. The V and J genes are TRBV4-2 and TRBJ2-5, with TRBD2 identical over 7 bases. Trimming at V came to 1 base and at J to 1 base, leaving 6 bases not matched to a gene. The CDR3 consists of 16 residues. From germline, CDR1 is LGHNA and CDR2 YNFKEQ. The CDR3 nucleotides read TGTGCCAGCAGCCAAGTACAGCGGGGACTCCAAGAGACCCAGTACTTC. Amino acid sequence: CASSQVQRGLQETQYF.

This clone was seen more than once but under ten times. The chain has TRBV9 and TRBJ1-3; D is unclear. CDR1 and CDR2 (germline): SGDLS, YYNGEE. The V and J ends lost 5 bases and 4 bases respectively, with 13 bases between them. This CDR3 has 14 amino acids. The CDR3, as DNA: TGTGCCAGCAGTGCCGATTGGTCGGGAAACACCATATATTTT. This translates into CASSADWSGNTIYF. Together with reference TRBV9 and TRBJ1-3, the CDR3 gives the full variable domain: DSGVTQTPKHLITATGQRVTLRCSPRSGDLSVYWYQQSLDQGLQFLIQYYNGEERAKGNILERFSAQQFPDLHSELNLSSLELGDSALYFCASSADWSGNTIYFGEGSWLTVV.

Notes on this clone: Other DNA sequences in this sample translate to the same CDR3. The chain joins TRBV6-5 to TRBJ1-4; maybe TRBD1 (6 bases). V was cut by 7 bases and J by 4 bases, with 16 bases left in between. From germline, CDR1 is MNHEY and CDR2 SVGAGI. The CDR3 is 15 residues long. CDR3 nucleotides: TGTGCCAGCAACATCGGAAGAGGGGGTAATGAAAAACTGTTTTTT. This sequence encodes CASNIGRGGNEKLFF.

The V gene is TRBV19, the J gene TRBJ2-3; no clear D gene. The germline CDR1 and CDR2 sequences are LNHDA and SQIVND (reference sequence). The V end was cut by 1 base, the J end by 3 bases, with 11 bases between. The CDR3 consists of 15 residues. The DNA of the CDR3 is TGTGCCAGTAGTATAGTCTCTTTCAGAACAGATACGCAGTATTTT. It codes for CASSIVSFRTDTQYF.

The CDR3 loop is CASSYSRGLEQYF. The CDR3 nucleotides are TGTGCCAGCAGTTACTCGAGGGGGCTTGAGCAGTACTTC. V and J are TRBV6-2 or TRBV6-3 and TRBJ2-7, with 7 bases matching TRBD1. From germline, CDR1 is MNHEY and CDR2 SVGEGT. CDR3 length: 13 amino acids. Losses at the gene ends were 0 bases for V and 7 bases for J; bases not matched to a gene: 3.

The chain links TRBV6-1 to TRBJ1-3, with TRBD1 matching over 10 bases. V lost 3 bases to trimming and J lost 0 bases; unmatched junction nucleotides: 8. The germline V gene encodes CDR1 MNHNS and CDR2 SASEGT. The CDR3 covers 18 residues. The CDR3 region is CASSDRGTGAISGNTIYF. The CDR3, as DNA: TGTGCCAGCAGTGACCGAGGGACAGGGGCCATCTCTGGAAACACCATATATTTT.